The sequence of this T cell receptor (beta chain) was determined in a study of cytomegalovirus exposure and HLA in healthy donors. Broader study findings: By HLA locus, TCR association rates varied in a later analysis, with DRB1 showing the most and HLA-C the fewest.

The PCR ran on 60 Vbeta and 13 Jbeta primers. Generated by immunoSEQ multiplex PCR, the TCRdb table keeps only in-frame clones and is missing some. This sample has about 120,000 clones, with around 75% found just once. In the case of this clone: Its cognate antigen is unknown. The sample contains more than one DNA sequence encoding this CDR3.

Trimming removed 3 bases at V and 2 bases at J, with 8 bases between. The CDR3 spans 14 residues. CDR1 is SGHVS, CDR2 FQNEAQ, per germline. The sample comprised PBMCs. V and J are TRBV7-8 and TRBJ1-3; possible D gene TRBD1, 5 bases. This clonotype was obtained from a woman aged 25 to 39 in good health and CMV-seronegative. CDR3 nucleotide sequence: TGTGCCAGCAGCTTGCAGGGTGCTGGAAACACCATATATTTT. This translates into CASSLQGAGNTIYF.